Listed below are T cell receptor beta chains from one sample, sequenced in a study of Ad26.COV2.S vaccination and SARS-CoV-2 variants. Generated by immunoSEQ multiplex PCR, the TCRdb table keeps only in-frame clones and is missing some. The data contain around 300,000 clones, roughly 90% of them singletons. The material sequenced was peripheral blood, taken in a trial of Ad26.COV2.S vaccine versus placebo. These receptors were taken from a person between 18 and 60 years old who received the Ad26.COV2.S COVID-19 vaccine or a placebo. CDR3s include the opening cysteine and the closing phenylalanine or tryptophan. D genes are given only for firm matches. Size is stated for part of the rows, as once, few or many counts, or as a class when the clone is expanded.

clone_size	v_call	d_call	j_call	cdr3_length	cdr3_nt	cdr3_aa
once	TRBV23-1	.	TRBJ1-5	15	TGCGCCAGCAGTCCCCACAGGGAGAGAGATCAGCCCCAGCATTTT	CASSPHRERDQPQHF
.	TRBV10-2	TRBD1	TRBJ1-2	16	TGCGCCAGCAGTGAGCCATCGACAGGGACTAACTATGGCTACACCTTC	CASSEPSTGTNYGYTF
.	TRBV18	TRBD1	TRBJ1-5	18	TGTGCCAGCTCATCATTGAGACAGGGGGCTGGTAGCAATCAGCCCCAGCATTTT	CASSSLRQGAGSNQPQHF
.	TRBV28	.	TRBJ1-5	11	TGTGCCACCGGTCAAAATCAGCCCCAGCATTTT	CATGQNQPQHF
.	TRBV10-1	.	TRBJ2-3	15	TGCGCCACCATGGGGAGCCGGGGGAGCACAGATACGCAGTATTTT	CATMGSRGSTDTQYF
.	TRBV25-1	TRBD1	TRBJ2-1	15	TGTGCCAGCAGTGTACAACAGGGGTCAGACAATGAGCAGTTCTTC	CASSVQQGSDNEQFF
.	TRBV19	.	TRBJ1-3	13	TGTGCCAGTAGTATCCCCGATGGAAACACCATATATTTT	CASSIPDGNTIYF
.	TRBV7-2	.	TRBJ1-5	13	TGTGCCAGCAGCTTAACGGAGAGCCAGCCCCAGCATTTT	CASSLTESQPQHF
.	TRBV4-1	.	TRBJ2-7	15	TGCGCCAGCAGCCAAGCCAGGGGCTTACGGGACGAGCAGTACTTC	CASSQARGLRDEQYF
once	TRBV7-2	.	TRBJ1-2	15	TGTGCCAGCAGCTTAGCGGGGAGGACTAACTATGGCTACACCTTC	CASSLAGRTNYGYTF
.	TRBV14	.	TRBJ1-2	15	TGTGCCAGCAGCGGGCGGGTCGACGCGAACTATGGCTACACCTTC	CASSGRVDANYGYTF
.	TRBV5-1	.	TRBJ2-1	14	TGCGCCAGCAGCTTTAACCGCCCGGGGAATGAGCAGTTCTTC	CASSFNRPGNEQFF
.	TRBV7-9	.	TRBJ2-5	17	TGTGCCAGCAGTTCCAGTTGGACCCGGGAGTCGGAAGAGACCCAGTACTTC	CASSSSWTRESEETQYF
.	TRBV6-5	.	TRBJ1-5	15	TGTGCCAGCACCAGAACAGGCTCCGTCGAACAGCCCCAGCATTTT	CASTRTGSVEQPQHF
.	TRBV7-2	TRBD2	TRBJ2-5	15	TGTGCCAGCAGCTTCACCGGGAGGGTTCAAGAGACCCAGTACTTC	CASSFTGRVQETQYF
.	TRBV11-2	.	TRBJ2-7	16	TGTGCCAGCACCCGCGCACTCTGGTCGAAATCCTACGAGCAGTACTTC	CASTRALWSKSYEQYF
once	TRBV18	.	TRBJ1-3	14	TGTGCCAGCTCAGCTCAGAACTCTGGAAACACCATATATTTT	CASSAQNSGNTIYF
few	TRBV10-3	.	TRBJ2-4	14	TGTGCCATCAGTGAAGCAGGGGCCAAAAACATTCAGTACTTC	CAISEAGAKNIQYF
.	TRBV7-9	.	TRBJ2-5	11	TGTGCCAGCAGCCCGACAGAGACCCAGTACTTC	CASSPTETQYF
few	TRBV7-6	.	TRBJ1-2	14	TGTGCCAGCAGCTCTTATCCCGGGCCTCATGGCTACACCTTC	CASSSYPGPHGYTF
.	TRBV6-5	.	TRBJ2-7	15	TGTGCCAGCAACACTAATTTCGGGGTCTCCTACGAGCAGTACTTC	CASNTNFGVSYEQYF
.	TRBV6-2/TRBV6-3	TRBD2	TRBJ2-1	16	TGTGCCAGCAGTCCACAGCGGGGGCGATCCTACAATGAGCAGTTCTTC	CASSPQRGRSYNEQFF
.	TRBV5-4	.	TRBJ1-1	15	TGTGCCAGCAGCCCAGGAAGGGTAAGGGTGGGTGAAGCTTTCTTT	CASSPGRVRVGEAFF
.	TRBV19	.	TRBJ1-5	14	TGTGCCAGTAGTGGCGGGACACTCAATCAGCCCCAGCATTTT	CASSGGTLNQPQHF
.	TRBV27	TRBD1	TRBJ1-1	15	TGTGCCAGCAGATCAGGCGGGACAGTGGACGAAGAAGCTTTCTTT	CASRSGGTVDEEAFF
many	TRBV6-2/TRBV6-3	.	TRBJ1-5	14	TGTGCCAGCAGCGGGGGGGACACTTCTCAGCCCCAGCATTTT	CASSGGDTSQPQHF
.	TRBV5-1	.	TRBJ1-2	14	TGCGCCAGCGGGAGTACACCTACTAACTATGGCTACACCTTC	CASGSTPTNYGYTF
.	TRBV19	.	TRBJ1-1	15	TGTGCCAGTAGTATCGCCTATGGAGGGAACACTGAAGCTTTCTTT	CASSIAYGGNTEAFF
.	TRBV7-8	.	TRBJ1-4	14	TGTGCCAGCAGCTTAGAGTCTCTGAATGAAAAACTGTTTTTT	CASSLESLNEKLFF
.	TRBV19	.	TRBJ1-1	14	TGTGCCAGTAGTATTGGTAAGGGTGGTACTGAAGCTTTCTTT	CASSIGKGGTEAFF
.	TRBV7-9	TRBD2	TRBJ2-1	14	TGTGCCAGCAGCCCGGGGGGCTCCTACAATGAGCAGTTCTTC	CASSPGGSYNEQFF
few	TRBV6-2/TRBV6-3	.	TRBJ1-5	14	TGTGCCAGCAGTTACGAGTATAGCAATCAGCCCCAGCATTTT	CASSYEYSNQPQHF
.	TRBV7-8	TRBD1	TRBJ2-2	14	TGTGCCAGCAGCTACACCGACAGGGTCGGGGAGCTGTTTTTT	CASSYTDRVGELFF
.	TRBV6-2/TRBV6-3	.	TRBJ2-2	12	TGTGCCAGCAGTTACTCAAACGGGGAGCTGTTTTTT	CASSYSNGELFF
.	TRBV18	TRBD2	TRBJ2-2	15	TGTGCCAGCTCACCCGGACTAGCGGGAGCTGTGGAGCTGTTTTTT	CASSPGLAGAVELFF
.	TRBV12-5	.	TRBJ2-5	13	TGTGCTAGTGGTTTGAACTCGCTGGAGACCCAGTACTTC	CASGLNSLETQYF
.	TRBV7-9	.	TRBJ1-1	17	TGTGCCAGCAGCTCCACCCAGCAGGGCCTACCCAGCACTGAAGCTTTCTTT	CASSSTQQGLPSTEAFF
.	TRBV18	.	TRBJ1-4	17	TGTGCCAGCTCACCAGCCGCCATATCTGCAACTAATGAAAAACTGTTTTTT	CASSPAAISATNEKLFF
.	TRBV11-2	.	TRBJ1-5	15	TGTGCCAGCAGCTTGGGCCCGAGGGGCAATCAGCCCCAGCATTTT	CASSLGPRGNQPQHF
.	TRBV4-3	.	TRBJ1-4	13	TGCGCCAGCAGCCAAGAGTTAACCCGGCGGTTGTTTTTT	CASSQELTRRLFF
.	TRBV18	.	TRBJ1-2	12	TGTGCCAGCTCATTAACGGGGGATGGCTACACCTTC	CASSLTGDGYTF
.	TRBV27	TRBD1	TRBJ2-2	17	TGTGCCAGCAGTTTATTCGGACAGGGGGGTGACACCGGGGAGCTGTTTTTT	CASSLFGQGGDTGELFF
.	TRBV6-6	TRBD1	TRBJ2-7	13	TGTGCCAGCAGTCCCGGGACAGCCTACGAGCAGTACTTC	CASSPGTAYEQYF
.	TRBV14	TRBD2	TRBJ2-1	20	TGTGCCAGCAGCCAAGAAGACAGGAAGCGGGAGGGTGCCTCCTACAATGAGCAGTTCTTC	CASSQEDRKREGASYNEQFF
.	TRBV20-1	.	TRBJ1-5	13	TGCAGTGCTAGTCAACAGTATAATCAGCCCCAGCATTTT	CSASQQYNQPQHF
.	TRBV25-1	.	TRBJ2-5	14	TGTGCCAGCAGTGAAGGAGGGGTGGGAGAGACCCAGTACTTC	CASSEGGVGETQYF
.	TRBV28	.	TRBJ1-1	13	TGTGCCAGCAGTTTGATGAGGAACACTGAAGCTTTCTTT	CASSLMRNTEAFF
.	TRBV11-2	.	TRBJ2-7	13	TGTGCCAGCAGCTTAGATATTTCGGGCGAGCAGTACTTC	CASSLDISGEQYF
medium-sized	TRBV7-9	.	TRBJ1-1	13	TGTGCCAGCAGAAGGGGGGCAGAGACTGAAGCTTTCTTT	CASRRGAETEAFF
.	TRBV6-1	.	TRBJ1-1	15	TGTGCCAGCAGTGAAGCGGGGGGTAGGGGCACTGAAGCTTTCTTT	CASSEAGGRGTEAFF
.	TRBV4-1	.	TRBJ1-1	13	TGCGCCAGCAGCCAAAGAATGCAGGCTGAAGCTTTCTTT	CASSQRMQAEAFF
.	TRBV7-2	.	TRBJ1-1	13	TGTGCCAGCAGCTTAGAAAGCCTTCAGGAAGCTTTCTTT	CASSLESLQEAFF
once	TRBV12-3/TRBV12-4	.	TRBJ2-5	12	TGTGCCAGCAGCCTTTATAAAGAGACCCAGTACTTC	CASSLYKETQYF
.	TRBV6-2/TRBV6-3	TRBD2	TRBJ2-1	14	TGTGCCAGCAGTCGTAGCGGGGGAGGAAATGAGCAGTTCTTC	CASSRSGGGNEQFF
.	TRBV7-2	.	TRBJ1-6	11	TGTGCCAGCAGCTTAGACGCGTTCCTCCACTTT	CASSLDAFLHF